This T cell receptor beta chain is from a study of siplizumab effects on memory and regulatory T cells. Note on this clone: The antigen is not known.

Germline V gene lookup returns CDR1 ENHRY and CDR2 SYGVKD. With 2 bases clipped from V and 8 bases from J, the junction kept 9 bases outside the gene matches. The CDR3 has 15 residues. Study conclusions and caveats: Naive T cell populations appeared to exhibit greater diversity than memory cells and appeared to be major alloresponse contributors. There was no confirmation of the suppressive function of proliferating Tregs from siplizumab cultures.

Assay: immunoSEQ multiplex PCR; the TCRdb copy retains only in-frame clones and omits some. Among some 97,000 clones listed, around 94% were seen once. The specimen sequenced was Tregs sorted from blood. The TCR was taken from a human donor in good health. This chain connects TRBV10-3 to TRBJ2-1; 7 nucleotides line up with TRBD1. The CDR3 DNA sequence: TGTGCCATCAGTGAGATGGACAGGATAGGGCATGAGCAGTTCTTC. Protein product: CAISEMDRIGHEQFF.